This TCR beta chain was sequenced during a study of cytomegalovirus exposure and HLA in healthy donors. This CDR3 is 15 amino acids long. Germline V lookup: CDR1 SGHAT, CDR2 FQNNGV. Between the trimmed V and J ends, which lost 5 bases and 0 bases, there was a span of 11 bases. Concerning this clone: What it recognizes is unknown.

Findings of the study overall: Indistinguishability led to the exclusion of some V segments, TRBV6-2 and TRBV6-3 included. Researchers had no immune exposure information except CMV serostatus available.

A multiplex PCR was run with 60 Vbeta primers and 13 Jbeta primers. Method: immunoSEQ multiplex PCR; TCRdb's copy keeps in-frame clones and lacks some. The table shows approximately 88,000 clones, with roughly 79% occurring only once. The V and J genes are TRBV11-2 and TRBJ1-3, with no clear D. This clonotype was sampled from a male donor in good health and CMV-seronegative. The sequenced sample consisted of PBMCs. CDR3 DNA: TGTGCCAGCAGCCCCCTCGCAGGCTCTGGAAACACCATATATTTT. This encodes CASSPLAGSGNTIYF.